This T cell receptor beta chain was sequenced for a study of T cell clonotyping in hematopoietic cell transplantation. Whole-study results and caveats: At the given depth, recipient repertoires were over 95% de novo clonotypes. Pathologically expanded recipient clonotypes increased progressively from day 30 to day 180 as diversity fell. Graft donor and pretransplant recipient Inverse Simpson Index values predicted broader posttransplant TCR diversity.

Regarding time point: recipient sample about 28 days before transplant, after cytoreduction. Only in-frame clones appear in the TCRdb table, and some are missing; sequencing was by immunoSEQ multiplex PCR. The sample holds some 9,600 clones, roughly 87% seen once. Remarks on this clone: What it recognizes is unknown.

The sequence was obtained from a woman aged 45 to 65 with chronic myeloid leukemia. Some clones in this sample may be carry-over from other donors' samples. The specimen was peripheral blood mononuclear cells, collected before stem cell transplant.

CDR3 sequence (DNA): TGTGCCTGGAGAAAAATACAGGGGTTCCCCTACAATGAGCAGTTCTTC. This sequence encodes CAWRKIQGFPYNEQFF. This chain joins TRBV30 and TRBJ2-1, with 7 bases fitting TRBD1. The CDR3 is 16 residues long. The germline gives CDR1 GTSNPN, CDR2 SVGIG (reference sequence). Trimming cost V 3 bases and J 2 bases; bases outside gene matches: 10.